In this sample, the clone carrying this T cell receptor beta chain turned up a few times. The length of the CDR3 is 16 residues. Looked up from germline, CDR1 is LGHNA and CDR2 is YSLEER. V was pared by 4 bases and J by 3 bases, with 16 bases between. TCRdb recomputed calls from the reads with MiXCR, one row per CDR3 protein. The data show under 350,000 distinct CDR3 sequences, approximately 9.5% seen once. This entry is derived from a study of T cell repertoires in cytomegalovirus infection. The V call is TRBV4-3, the J call TRBJ1-5; a weak D match, TRBD1 (6 bases). Specimen: PBMCs. This receptor was taken from a human donor in good health (CMV status not recorded). Some clones in this sample may be carry-over from other donors' samples. The CDR3 reads CASSRTRQEINQPQHF. Here the CDR3 DNA reads TGCGCCAGCAGCCGAACGAGACAGGAGATCAATCAGCCCCAGCATTTT.